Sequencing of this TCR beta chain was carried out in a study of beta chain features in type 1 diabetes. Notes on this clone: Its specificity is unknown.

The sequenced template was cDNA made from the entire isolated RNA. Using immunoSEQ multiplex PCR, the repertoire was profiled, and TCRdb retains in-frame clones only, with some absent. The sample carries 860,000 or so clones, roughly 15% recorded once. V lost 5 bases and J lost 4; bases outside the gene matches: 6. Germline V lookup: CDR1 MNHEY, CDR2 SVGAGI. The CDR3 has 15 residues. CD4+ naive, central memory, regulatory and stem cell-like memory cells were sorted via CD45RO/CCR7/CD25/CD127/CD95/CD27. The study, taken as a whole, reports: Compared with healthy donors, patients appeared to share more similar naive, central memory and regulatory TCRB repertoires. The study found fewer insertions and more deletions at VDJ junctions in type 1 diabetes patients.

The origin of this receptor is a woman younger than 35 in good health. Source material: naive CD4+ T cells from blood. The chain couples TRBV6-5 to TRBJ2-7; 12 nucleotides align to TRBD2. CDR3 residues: CASSTRLAGAYEQYF. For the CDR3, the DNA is TGTGCCAGCAGTACCCGACTAGCGGGAGCTTACGAGCAGTACTTC.